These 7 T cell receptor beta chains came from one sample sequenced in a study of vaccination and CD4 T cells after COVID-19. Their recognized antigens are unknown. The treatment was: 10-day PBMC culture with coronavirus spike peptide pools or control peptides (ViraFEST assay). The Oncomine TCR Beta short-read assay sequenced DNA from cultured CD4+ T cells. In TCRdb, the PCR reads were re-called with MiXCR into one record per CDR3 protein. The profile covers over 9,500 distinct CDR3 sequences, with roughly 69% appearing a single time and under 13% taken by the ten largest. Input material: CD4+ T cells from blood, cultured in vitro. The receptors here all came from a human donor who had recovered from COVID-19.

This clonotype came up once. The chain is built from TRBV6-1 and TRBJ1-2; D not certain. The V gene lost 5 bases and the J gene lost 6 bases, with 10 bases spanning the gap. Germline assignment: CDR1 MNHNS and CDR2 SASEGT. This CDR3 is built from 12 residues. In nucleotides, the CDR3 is TGTGCCAGCAGTACAGCCGAGGATGGCTACACCTTC. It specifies CASSTAEDGYTF.

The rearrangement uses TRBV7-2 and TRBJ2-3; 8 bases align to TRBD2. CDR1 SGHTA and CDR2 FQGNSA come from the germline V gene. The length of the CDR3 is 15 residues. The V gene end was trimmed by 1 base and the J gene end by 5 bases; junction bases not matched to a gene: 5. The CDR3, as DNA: TGTGCCAGCAGCTTAGAAGCGGGAGTGATAGATACGCAGTATTTT. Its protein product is CASSLEAGVIDTQYF.

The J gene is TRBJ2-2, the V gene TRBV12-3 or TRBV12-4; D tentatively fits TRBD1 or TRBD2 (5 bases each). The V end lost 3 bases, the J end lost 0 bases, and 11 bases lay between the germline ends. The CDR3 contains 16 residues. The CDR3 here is CASSFQWGTNTGELFF. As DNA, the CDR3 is TGTGCCAGCAGTTTTCAGTGGGGGACGAACACCGGGGAGCTGTTTTTT.

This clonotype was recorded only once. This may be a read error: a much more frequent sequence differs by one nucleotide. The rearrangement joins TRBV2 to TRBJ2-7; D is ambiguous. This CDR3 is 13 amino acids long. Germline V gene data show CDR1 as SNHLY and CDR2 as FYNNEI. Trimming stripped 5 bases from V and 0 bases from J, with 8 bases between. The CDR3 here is CASSSRYSYEQYF. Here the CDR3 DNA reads TGTGCCAGCAGTAGCAGGTACTCCTACGAGCAGTACTTC.

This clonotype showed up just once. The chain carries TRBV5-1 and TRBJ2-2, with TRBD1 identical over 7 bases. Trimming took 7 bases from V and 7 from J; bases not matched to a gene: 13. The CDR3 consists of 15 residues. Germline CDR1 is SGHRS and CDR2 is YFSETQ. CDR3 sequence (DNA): TGCGCCAGCCAAGGGAACAGGGGAGTAAACGGGGAGCTGTTTTTT. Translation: CASQGNRGVNGELFF. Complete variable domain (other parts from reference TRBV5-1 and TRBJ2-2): KAGVTQTPRYLIKTRGQQVTLSCSPISGHRSVSWYQQTPGQGLQFLFEYFSETQRNKGNFPGRFSGRQFSNSRSEMNVSTLELGDSALYLCASQGNRGVNGELFFGEGSRLTVL.

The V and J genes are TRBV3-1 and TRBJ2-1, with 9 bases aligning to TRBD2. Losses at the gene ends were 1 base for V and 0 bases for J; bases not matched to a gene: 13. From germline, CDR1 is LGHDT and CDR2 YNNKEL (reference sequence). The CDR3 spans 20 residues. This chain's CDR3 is CASSQVLAGPRMGSYNEQFF. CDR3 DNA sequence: TGTGCCAGCAGCCAAGTCCTAGCGGGGCCCCGGATGGGCTCCTACAATGAGCAGTTCTTC.

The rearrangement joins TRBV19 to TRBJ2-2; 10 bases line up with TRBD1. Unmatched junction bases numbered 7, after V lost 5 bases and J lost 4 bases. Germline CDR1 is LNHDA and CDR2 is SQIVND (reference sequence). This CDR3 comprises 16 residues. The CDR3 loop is CASSAPGQGFTGELFF. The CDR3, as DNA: TGTGCCAGTAGTGCGCCGGGACAGGGGTTCACCGGGGAGCTGTTTTTT.